This T cell receptor (beta chain) is drawn from a study of blood T cell repertoires in COVID-19. Study in general: COVID-19 samples collected from the United States, Italy and Spain covered acute and convalescent phases. PBMCs, B-cell-depleted T cells, or T cells provided the cDNA or gDNA that made up the material.

Source study methods: Amplified reference gene primers provided the basis for estimating nucleated cell counts. Profiled with immunoSEQ multiplex PCR; TCRdb holds only in-frame clones, not every one. Clone size and V and J calls were adopted from that table, with D and trimming inferred from the DNA. The sample includes tens of thousands of clones, more than 75% of them seen just once. Germline lookup yields CDR1 LGHDT and CDR2 YNNKEL (reference sequence). The CDR3 is made up of 16 amino acids. The V end was cut by 1 base, the J end by 6 bases, with 19 bases between. This sequence originates from a human donor in a cohort sampled during active COVID-19. The sample consisted of peripheral blood. This chain joins TRBV3-1 (or the pseudogene TRBV3-2) and TRBJ2-7; possible D gene TRBD2, 5 bases. This CDR3 reads CASSQGTSGYVAEQYF. CDR3 nucleotide sequence: TGTGCCAGCAGCCAAGGTACCAGCGGCTATGTCGCCGAGCAGTACTTC.